This T cell receptor beta chain was identified during a study of early T cells in non-severe SARS-CoV-2 infection. Study-wide background: Chains stayed unpaired after sequencing of bulk RNA from unsorted whole blood.

Notes on the study in general: Reliance on VDJdb matching favored anti-spike CD8 responses; private and CD4 specificities were missed.

V lost 1 base to trimming and J lost 5 bases, with 12 bases between them. This CDR3 comprises 15 residues. CDR1 and CDR2 (germline): SGHVS, FNYEAQ. Attachment of unique molecular identifiers was made to individual cDNA molecules. TCRdb re-called the 5' RACE reads through MiXCR, storing one row per CDR3 protein. The table lists 45,000 to 60,000 distinct CDR3 sequences, approximately 9.7% of them singletons. This clonotype was seen ten or more times. Its antigen is not known. Sequenced: whole blood. The origin of this receptor is an adult who was a healthcare worker with PCR-confirmed SARS-CoV-2 infection or an uninfected control (not recorded which). The rearrangement links TRBV7-6 to TRBJ2-1; D may be TRBD1 (6 bases). The CDR3 DNA is TGTGCCAGCAGCTTAGATCACGGGACAAACAATGAGCAGTTCTTC. It is translated as CASSLDHGTNNEQFF.